These 19 T cell receptor beta chains were all obtained from the same sample, sequenced in a study of OX40 agonist ivuxolimab in advanced cancers. Some clones are missing from TCRdb's copy, which holds only in-frame ones; the method was immunoSEQ multiplex PCR. There are approximately 83,000 clones in the sample; about 84% occur only once, and over 3.5% lies in the top ten. The source was CD4+ or CD8+ T cells sorted from blood, collected in a trial of the OX40 agonist ivuxolimab. These receptors originate from an adult with an advanced solid tumor such as melanoma, head and neck, liver or kidney cancer.

V is TRBV11-3 and J is TRBJ1-2; TRBD1 is a possible D gene (6 bases). V was clipped by 3 bases and J by 5 bases, with 19 bases between them. This CDR3 contains 16 residues. Per the germline V gene, CDR1 is SGHNT and CDR2 is YENEEA. The CDR3 nucleotides are TGTGCCAGCAGCTTCGGGGGCCAGGGGATGAGTTATGGCTACACCTTC. It yields the protein CASSFGGQGMSYGYTF.

V usage is TRBV2 and J usage is TRBJ2-3; the match to TRBD2 covers 13 bases. Per the germline V gene, CDR1 is SNHLY and CDR2 is FYNNEI. Trimming at V came to 9 bases and at J to 6 bases, leaving 27 bases not matched to a gene. The CDR3 consists of 21 residues. The CDR3: CARGPEGRTSGSWSWLDTQYF. CDR3 in DNA: TGTGCCAGGGGACCCGAGGGCAGGACTAGCGGGAGTTGGAGCTGGCTGGATACGCAGTATTTT. The variable domain in full, completed from reference TRBV2 and TRBJ2-3, reads EPEVTQTPSHQVTQMGQEVILRCVPISNHLYFYWYRQILGQKVEFLVSFYNNEISEKSEIFDDQFSVERPDGSNFTLKIRSTKLEDSAMYFCARGPEGRTSGSWSWLDTQYFGPGTRLTVL.

The V gene is TRBV11-1, the J gene TRBJ2-1; D gene uncertain. The CDR3 runs to 15 residues. CDR1 SGHAT and CDR2 FQDESV come from the germline V gene (reference sequence). The V and J ends lost 7 bases and 2 bases respectively, with 15 bases between them. CDR3 sequence (DNA): TGTGCCAGCACCTCCTGGCAGGTTACCTACAATGAGCAGTTCTTC. The encoded protein is CASTSWQVTYNEQFF.

The genes are TRBV6-6 and TRBJ2-2; possible D gene TRBD1, 5 bases. From germline, CDR1 is MNHNY and CDR2 SVGAGI (reference sequence). This CDR3 comprises 16 residues. V was shortened by 2 bases and J by 2 bases, with 12 bases between the two germline ends. The chain's CDR3 is CASSYEQALNTGELFF. The CDR3 coding sequence is TGTGCCAGCAGTTACGAACAGGCCTTAAACACCGGGGAGCTGTTTTTT.

The rearrangement joins TRBV7-2 to TRBJ1-5; D gene ambiguous. The CDR3 consists of 14 residues. The V end lost 2 bases, the J end lost 4 bases, and 9 bases lay between the germline ends. Per germline, CDR1 SGHTA and CDR2 FQGNSA. CDR3 residues: CASSLIAGNQPQHF. The CDR3 nucleotides read TGTGCCAGCAGCTTAATTGCCGGTAATCAGCCCCAGCATTTT.

The count of this clone is one. This sequence joins TRBV6-6 and TRBJ1-5; D call uncertain. Germline values: CDR1 MNHNY, CDR2 SVGAGI (reference sequence). The ends were cut back, 2 bases at V and 6 bases at J, with 5 bases in the middle. The CDR3 is 12 amino acids. The CDR3 loop reads CASSYVGQPQHF. CDR3 DNA: TGTGCCAGCAGTTACGTCGGTCAGCCCCAGCATTTT.

The CDR3 coding sequence is TGTGCCAGCAGCGGGAGGAGGGAGACCCAGTACTTC. As protein: CASSGRRETQYF. This rearrangement joins TRBV7-9 to TRBJ2-5, with D possibly being TRBD2 (6 bases). V lost 5 bases and J lost 5, with 9 bases in between. The CDR3 has 12 residues. The germline gives CDR1 SEHNR, CDR2 FQNEAQ (reference sequence).

The chain links TRBV6-5 to TRBJ2-7; weak D call: TRBD1 (6 bases). Germline CDR1 MNHEY, CDR2 SVGAGI. Trimming removed 2 bases from V and 5 bases from J, with 13 bases in between. The CDR3 loop spans 14 amino acids. Here the CDR3 reads CASSYQGRRDEQYF. CDR3 sequence (DNA): TGTGCCAGCAGTTACCAGGGGCGAAGGGACGAGCAGTACTTC.

V usage is TRBV7-2 and J usage is TRBJ2-5, with D perhaps matching TRBD1 (6 bases). The J call may be in error: the DNA end matches TRBJ2-7 better. The CDR3 loop spans 14 amino acids. Germline V lookup: CDR1 SGHTA, CDR2 FQGNSA. The CDR3 loop is CASSQRTVSYEQYF. The CDR3, as DNA: TGTGCCAGCAGCCAACGGACAGTCTCCTACGAGCAGTACTTC.

The V and J genes are TRBV9 and TRBJ2-1, with D perhaps TRBD2 (5 bases). Trimming took 0 bases from V and 10 from J, leaving 14 bases between them. Germline V gene sequence: CDR1 SGDLS, CDR2 YYNGEE. The CDR3 contains 14 residues. CDR3 bases: TGTGCCAGCAGCGTAGTGGACGGGGTGGGGGAGCAGTTCTTC. Translation: CASSVVDGVGEQFF.

This clone was picked up one time. The chain uses TRBV5-1 and TRBJ2-7; 10 nucleotides line up with TRBD2. V was clipped by 4 bases and J by 3 bases; unmatched bases: 7. This CDR3 is 15 amino acids long. The germline CDR1 and CDR2 sequences are SGHRS and YFSETQ. The CDR3 DNA is TGCGCCAGCAGCCCACCCGCTAGCGGGAGCTACGAGCAGTACTTC. Amino acids: CASSPPASGSYEQYF.

The rearrangement joins TRBV10-3 to TRBJ2-1, with D perhaps TRBD2 (7 bases). There are 15 residues in the CDR3. Trimming left V 0 bases short and J 7 bases short, with 13 bases between. Germline CDR1 and CDR2: ENHRY and SYGVKD. The chain's CDR3 is CAISESEGGMNEQFF. The CDR3 DNA reads as TGTGCCATCAGTGAGTCGGAGGGGGGGATGAATGAGCAGTTCTTC.

This clone occurred a few times. The J gene is TRBJ2-2, the V gene TRBV5-1; 8 nucleotides line up with TRBD2. Germline CDR1 SGHRS, CDR2 YFSETQ. V lost 2 bases to trimming and J lost 5 bases; unmatched junction nucleotides: 5. The CDR3 consists of 15 residues. The CDR3 DNA is TGCGCCAGCAGCTTCGGCAGCGGGAGAACCGGGGAGCTGTTTTTT. Translation gives CASSFGSGRTGELFF.

The chain recombines TRBV4-3 with TRBJ1-5; 9 nucleotides align to TRBD1. CDR1 is LGHNA and CDR2 is YSLEER in the germline V gene. V gave up 7 bases and J gave up 5 bases; unmatched junction bases: 6. The CDR3 is 14 residues long. The CDR3 loop reads CASTFRTGDQPQHF. In DNA, the CDR3 is TGCGCCAGCACATTTAGGACAGGGGATCAGCCCCAGCATTTT.

The gene calls are TRBV6-5 and TRBJ1-3, with D uncertain. Per germline, CDR1 MNHEY and CDR2 SVGAGI. Trimming took 8 bases from V and 1 from J, leaving 9 bases between them. This CDR3 is built from 13 residues. CDR3: CASCGLSGNTIYF. CDR3 coding DNA: TGTGCCAGCTGTGGGTTGTCTGGAAACACCATATATTTT.

The gene calls are TRBV25-1 and TRBJ1-1; D ambiguous. Trimming stripped 7 bases from V and 3 bases from J, with 12 bases between. This CDR3 has 13 residues. Germline lookup yields CDR1 MGHDK and CDR2 SYGVNS. The DNA of the CDR3 is TGTGCCAGCAAGTATGGGGTTTACACTGAAGCTTTCTTT. Translating it yields CASKYGVYTEAFF.

A note on this clone: The sample holds other DNA sequences that translate to the same CDR3. This chain uses TRBV27 with TRBJ1-1; D uncertain. V lost 1 base and J lost 3, with 9 bases in between. The CDR3 is 14 residues long. Germline V gene lookup returns CDR1 MNHEY and CDR2 SMNVEV (reference sequence). CDR3 sequence: CASSLYGGDTEAFF. The CDR3 DNA is TGTGCCAGCAGTTTATACGGCGGGGACACTGAAGCTTTCTTT.

V gene TRBV4-3 combines with J gene TRBJ2-7; TRBD2 matches 7 bases. Per the germline V gene, CDR1 is LGHNA and CDR2 is YSLEER. The J segment lost 0 bases and the V segment lost 3 bases, leaving 11 bases of the junction unmatched. The CDR3 covers 17 residues. The CDR3 DNA reads as TGCGCCAGCAGCCAGGGGGGGACTGCATACAACTCCTACGAGCAGTACTTC. Amino acid sequence: CASSQGGTAYNSYEQYF.

V usage is TRBV28 and J usage is TRBJ1-5; D uncertain. Trimming cost V 5 bases and J 4 bases, with 15 bases left between them. The V gene's germline CDR1 is MDHEN and CDR2 SYDVKM. The CDR3 loop spans 15 amino acids. The CDR3 is CASSTRRVRNQPQHF. CDR3 nucleotide sequence: TGTGCCAGCAGTACCCGGAGGGTTAGGAATCAGCCCCAGCATTTT.